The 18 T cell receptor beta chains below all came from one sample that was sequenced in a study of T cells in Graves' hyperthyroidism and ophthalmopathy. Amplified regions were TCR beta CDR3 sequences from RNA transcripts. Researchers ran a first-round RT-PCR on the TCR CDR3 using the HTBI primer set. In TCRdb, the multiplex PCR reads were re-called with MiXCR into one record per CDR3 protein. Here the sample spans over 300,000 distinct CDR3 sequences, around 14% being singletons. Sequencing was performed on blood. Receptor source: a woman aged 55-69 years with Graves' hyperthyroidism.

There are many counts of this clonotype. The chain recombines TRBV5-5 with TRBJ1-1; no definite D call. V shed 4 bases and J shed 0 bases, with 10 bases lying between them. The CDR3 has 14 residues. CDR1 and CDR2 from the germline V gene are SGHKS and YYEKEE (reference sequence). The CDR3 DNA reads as TGTGCCAGCAGCCTCAGGTACATGAACACTGAAGCTTTCTTT. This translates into CASSLRYMNTEAFF.

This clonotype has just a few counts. In nucleotides, the CDR3 is TGTGCCAGCACCCAGGGGGGGTTTGGCTACACCTTC. This encodes CASTQGGFGYTF. The chain has TRBV28 and TRBJ1-2; 7 nucleotides agree with TRBD1. Per germline, CDR1 MDHEN and CDR2 SYDVKM. CDR3 length: 12 amino acids. Trimming cost V 7 bases and J 7 bases; bases outside gene matches: 6.

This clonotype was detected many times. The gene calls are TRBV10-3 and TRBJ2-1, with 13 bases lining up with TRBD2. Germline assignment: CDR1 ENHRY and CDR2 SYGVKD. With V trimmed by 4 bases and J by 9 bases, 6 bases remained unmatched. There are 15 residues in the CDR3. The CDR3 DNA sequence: TGTGCCATCAGTGTCTGGACTAGCGGGAGAGGTGAGCAGTTCTTC. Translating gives CAISVWTSGRGEQFF.

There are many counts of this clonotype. CDR3: CASSYLGFSTNEKLFF. Here the CDR3 DNA reads TGTGCCAGCAGTTACTTGGGATTTTCAACTAATGAAAAACTGTTTTTT. The rearrangement uses TRBV6-5 and TRBJ1-4; D remains unclear. This CDR3 spans 16 amino acids. Per the germline V gene, CDR1 is MNHEY and CDR2 is SVGAGI. V lost 1 base to trimming and J lost 0 bases, with 9 bases between them.

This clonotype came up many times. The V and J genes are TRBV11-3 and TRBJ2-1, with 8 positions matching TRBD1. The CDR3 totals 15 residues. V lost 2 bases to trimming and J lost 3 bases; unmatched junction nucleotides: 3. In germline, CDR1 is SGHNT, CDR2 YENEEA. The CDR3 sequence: CASSLQGASYNEQFF. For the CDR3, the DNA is TGTGCCAGCAGCTTACAGGGGGCGAGCTACAATGAGCAGTTCTTC.

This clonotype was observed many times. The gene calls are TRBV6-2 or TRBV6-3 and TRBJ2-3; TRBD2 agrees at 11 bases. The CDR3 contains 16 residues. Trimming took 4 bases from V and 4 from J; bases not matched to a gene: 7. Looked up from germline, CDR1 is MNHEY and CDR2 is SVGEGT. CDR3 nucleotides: TGTGCCAGCAGTTCCTCACTAGCGGGAGTACCAGATACGCAGTATTTT. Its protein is CASSSSLAGVPDTQYF.

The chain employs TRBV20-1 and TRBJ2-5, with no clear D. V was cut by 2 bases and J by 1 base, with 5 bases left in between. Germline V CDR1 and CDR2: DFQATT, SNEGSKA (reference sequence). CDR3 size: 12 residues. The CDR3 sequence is CSARQFQETQYF. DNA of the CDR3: TGCAGTGCTAGACAATTCCAAGAGACCCAGTACTTC.

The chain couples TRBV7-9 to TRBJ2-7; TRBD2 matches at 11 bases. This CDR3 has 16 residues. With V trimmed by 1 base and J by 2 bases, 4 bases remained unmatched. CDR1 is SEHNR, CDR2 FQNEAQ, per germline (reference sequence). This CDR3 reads CASSLDPGLAAYEQYF. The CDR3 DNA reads TGTGCCAGCAGCTTAGATCCGGGACTAGCGGCCTACGAGCAGTACTTC.

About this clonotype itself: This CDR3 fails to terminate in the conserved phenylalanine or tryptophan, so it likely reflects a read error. In nucleotides, the CDR3 is TGTGCCATCAGTGAACGGGGAGAGACCCAGTACCTC. Translating it yields CAISERGETQYL. The chain is built from TRBV10-3 and TRBJ2-5; D perhaps matches TRBD2 (5 bases). The CDR3 has 12 residues. V gave up 3 bases and J gave up 4 bases, with 6 bases separating them. CDR1 and CDR2 from the germline V gene are ENHRY and SYGVKD.

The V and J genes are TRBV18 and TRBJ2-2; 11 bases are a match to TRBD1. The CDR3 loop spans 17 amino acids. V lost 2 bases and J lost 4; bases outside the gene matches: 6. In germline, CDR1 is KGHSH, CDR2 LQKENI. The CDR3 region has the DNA TGTGCCAGCTCACCAAAGGACAGGGGGCGCGTCACCGGGGAGCTGTTTTTT. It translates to CASSPKDRGRVTGELFF.

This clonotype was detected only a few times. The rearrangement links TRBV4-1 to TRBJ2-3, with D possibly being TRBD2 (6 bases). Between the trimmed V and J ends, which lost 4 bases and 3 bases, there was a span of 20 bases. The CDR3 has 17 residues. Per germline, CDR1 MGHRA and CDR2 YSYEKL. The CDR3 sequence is CASSRYTGDGLTDTQYF. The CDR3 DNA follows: TGCGCCAGCAGCCGATACACGGGGGACGGACTAACAGATACGCAGTATTTT.

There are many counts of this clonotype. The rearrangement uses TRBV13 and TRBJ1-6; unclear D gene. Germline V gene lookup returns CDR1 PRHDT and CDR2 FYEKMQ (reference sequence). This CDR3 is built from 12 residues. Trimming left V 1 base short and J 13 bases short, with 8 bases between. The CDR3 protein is CASSLAPDPLHF. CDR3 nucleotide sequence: TGTGCCAGCAGCTTAGCCCCGGACCCCCTCCACTTT.

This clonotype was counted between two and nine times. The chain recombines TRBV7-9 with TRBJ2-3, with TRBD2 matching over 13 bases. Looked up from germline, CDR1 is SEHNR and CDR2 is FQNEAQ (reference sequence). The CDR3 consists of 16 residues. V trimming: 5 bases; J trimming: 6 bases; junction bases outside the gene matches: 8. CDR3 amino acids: CASSRTSGSLVDTQYF. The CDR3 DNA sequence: TGTGCCAGCAGCAGGACTAGCGGGAGCCTTGTGGATACGCAGTATTTT.

The CDR3: CAISTGQGNTEAFF. In DNA, the CDR3 is TGTGCCATCAGTACGGGACAGGGGAACACTGAAGCTTTCTTT. The chain recombines TRBV10-3 with TRBJ1-1, with TRBD1 identical over 9 bases. The V gene end was trimmed by 5 bases and the J gene end by 1 base; junction bases not matched to a gene: 2. The length of the CDR3 is 14 residues. CDR1 and CDR2 from the germline V gene are ENHRY and SYGVKD.

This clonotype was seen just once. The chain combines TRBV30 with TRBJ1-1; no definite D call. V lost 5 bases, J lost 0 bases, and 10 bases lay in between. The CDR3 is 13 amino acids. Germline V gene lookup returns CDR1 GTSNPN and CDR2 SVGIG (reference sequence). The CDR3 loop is CAWEGGLNTEAFF. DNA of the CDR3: TGTGCCTGGGAAGGCGGCTTGAACACTGAAGCTTTCTTT.

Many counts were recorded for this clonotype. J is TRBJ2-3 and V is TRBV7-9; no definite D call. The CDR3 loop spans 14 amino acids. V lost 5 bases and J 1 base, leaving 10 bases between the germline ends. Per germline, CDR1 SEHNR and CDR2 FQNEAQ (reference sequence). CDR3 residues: CASSQFTRTDTQYF. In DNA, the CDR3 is TGTGCCAGCAGCCAGTTTACCCGCACAGATACGCAGTATTTT.

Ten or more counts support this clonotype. The CDR3 DNA sequence: TGCGCCAGCAGCCAAGAAGTGAGAAACTATGGCTACACCTTC. Residues: CASSQEVRNYGYTF. The rearrangement joins TRBV4-1 to TRBJ1-2; no clear D. The CDR3 sequence is 14 residues long. Trimming removed 0 bases from V and 2 bases from J, with 7 bases in between. From germline, CDR1 is MGHRA and CDR2 YSYEKL.

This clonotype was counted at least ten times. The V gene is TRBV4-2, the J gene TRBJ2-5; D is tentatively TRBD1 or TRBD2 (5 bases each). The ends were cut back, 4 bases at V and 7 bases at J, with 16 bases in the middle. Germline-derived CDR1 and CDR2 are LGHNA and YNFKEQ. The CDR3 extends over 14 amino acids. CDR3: CASSPSRGKVTQYF. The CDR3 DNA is TGTGCCAGCAGCCCCTCGAGGGGCAAGGTGACCCAGTACTTC.